These 7 T cell receptor beta chains were sequenced from one sample in a study of esophageal squamous cell carcinoma under preoperative chemotherapy. TCRdb independently ran MiXCR on the PCR reads; one entry per CDR3 protein. Of tens of thousands of distinct CDR3 sequences in the sample, approximately 50% were seen once. The time point here: before preoperative PTX-NDP chemotherapy. Collection of the sample occurred from a patient given preoperative chemotherapy. These receptors originate from a human donor with esophageal squamous cell carcinoma. The donor label of this sample is uncertain.

This clonotype showed up many times. The chain couples TRBV6-1 to TRBJ2-7, with D perhaps TRBD2 (6 bases). The CDR3 extends over 15 amino acids. CDR1 and CDR2 (germline): MNHNS, SASEGT. V lost 4 bases and J 3 bases, leaving 16 bases between the germline ends. CDR3 coding DNA: TGTGCCAGCAGTGGTGGGGCGGTGGGGGGCTACGAGCAGTACTTC. Amino acid sequence: CASSGGAVGGYEQYF.

This chain uses TRBV7-3 with TRBJ2-5; D is uncertain. CDR1 SGHTA and CDR2 FQGTGA come from the germline V gene. The CDR3 length is 13 residues. V was shortened by 5 bases and J by 2 bases, with 9 bases between the two germline ends. CDR3 residues: CASSPTHQETQYF. CDR3 DNA sequence: TGTGCCAGCAGCCCGACACATCAAGAGACCCAGTACTTC.

The chain uses TRBV12-3 or TRBV12-4 and TRBJ2-2, with no clear D. With 3 bases removed from V and 16 bases from J, the gap between germline ends came to 24 bases. The CDR3 is made up of 15 amino acids. The CDR3 loop is CASSFTTVNTETQFF. CDR3 DNA sequence: TGTGCCAGCAGTTTTACAACAGTGAACACCGAGACGCAGTTTTTT.

Details on this clonotype: Its ends do not fully match the called genes, so a read error is possible. The chain carries TRBV12-3 or TRBV12-4 and TRBJ2-4; D may be TRBD1 (5 bases). The CDR3 is 13 amino acids. CDR3 DNA sequence: TGTGCCTGGGGCGAGTGGGGCGCAGACACTCAGTATTTC. Protein: CAWGEWGADTQYF.

The rearrangement links TRBV19 to TRBJ2-7, with 7 bases lining up with TRBD1. With V trimmed by 4 bases and J by 1 base, 1 base remained unmatched. CDR3 length: 13 residues. The germline V gene encodes CDR1 LNHDA and CDR2 SQIVND (reference sequence). The CDR3 DNA follows: TGTGCCAGTAGTAGGGGACAGTCCTACGAGCAGTACTTC. Translated, it gives CASSRGQSYEQYF.

This clonotype was counted only a few times. CDR3 amino acids: CASSPAGFSSYEQYF. For the CDR3, the DNA is TGTGCCAGCAGCCCCGCCGGGTTTAGCTCCTACGAGCAGTACTTC. V usage is TRBV7-8 and J usage is TRBJ2-7; D is unclear. The CDR3 is 15 residues long. Germline CDR1 SGHVS, CDR2 FQNEAQ. Trimming removed 5 bases from V and 0 bases from J, with 14 bases in between.

This clonotype was seen at least ten times. The chain couples TRBV24-1 to TRBJ2-3; D unresolved. Trimming cost V 4 bases and J 6 bases, with 4 bases left between them. Per the germline V gene, CDR1 is KGHDR and CDR2 is SFDVKD. The CDR3 loop spans 11 amino acids. CDR3 coding DNA: TGTGCCACCAGTGAAGGGGATACGCAGTATTTT. Encoded protein: CATSEGDTQYF.